This T cell receptor (beta chain) was identified in a study of T cell responses to AZD1222 COVID-19 vaccine. Study-level results: After the peak T cell response, and only then, were repertoires sampled. Nearly half of the spike-specific TCRs reportedly recognize variant regions that carry no mutations. Clonal diversity was possibly underestimated, and white British individuals and females predominated among donors. Across spike, vaccine-associated CD4 TCRs were found, dominant at 160-218 and 743-854.

Comments on this clone: What it binds is unknown.

The J segment lost 10 bases and the V segment lost 4 bases, leaving 6 bases of the junction unmatched. CDR1 SNHLY and CDR2 FYNNEI come from the germline V gene. The CDR3 is 14 residues long. Sequencing was performed with immunoSEQ multiplex PCR; in TCRdb, only in-frame clones are kept and a portion is missing. The sample records more than 85,000 clones, around 90% being singletons. The chain combines TRBV2 with TRBJ1-6; 8 bases are a match to TRBD1. Sequencing was performed on peripheral blood, taken 28 days after the second AZD1222 dose. This receptor was obtained from an adult who received the AZD1222 COVID-19 vaccine. CDR3 loop: CASSGGQGVSPLHF. CDR3 DNA: TGTGCCAGCAGTGGCGGACAGGGCGTCTCACCCCTCCACTTT.